Presented here are 15 T cell receptor beta chains from one specimen sequenced in a study of blood T cells in healthy people across ages. Sample-barcoded 5' priming and a J-beta primer mix drove a second PCR of roughly 6 to 12 cycles. TCRdb re-derived calls from the 5' RACE reads in MiXCR, one entry per CDR3 protein. The table lists under 1,100,000 distinct CDR3 sequences, around 25% of them singletons, with 0.65% to 0.95% in the top ten. This sample also belongs to another study, concerning T cells of mothers and their children.

The sequenced material came from blood. These receptors originate from a girl aged 2-10 years in good health.

This clonotype showed up just a few times. The rearrangement uses TRBV7-9 and TRBJ1-2; no firm D call. The V gene's germline CDR1 is SEHNR and CDR2 FQNEAQ (reference sequence). CDR3 length equals 16 residues. With 2 bases removed from V and 2 bases from J, the gap between germline ends came to 15 bases. The CDR3 reads CASSLSGVELNYGYTF. The CDR3 region has the DNA TGTGCCAGCAGCTTATCGGGTGTCGAGCTGAACTATGGCTACACCTTC. Looking up the rest from reference TRBV7-9 and TRBJ1-2 gives the full variable domain: DTGVSQNPRHKITKRGQNVTFRCDPISEHNRLYWYRQTLGQGPEFLTYFQNEAQLEKSRLLSDRFSAERPKGSFSTLEIQRTEQGDSAMYLCASSLSGVELNYGYTFGSGTRLTVV.

V and J are TRBV20-1 and TRBJ1-5; 7 bases line up with TRBD1. J gave up 0 bases and V 5 bases, and 13 bases lay outside the gene matches. The CDR3 is 17 amino acids. Per germline, CDR1 DFQATT and CDR2 SNEGSKA (reference sequence). The CDR3 reads CSAGTALLAYSNQPQHF. The CDR3 bases are TGCAGTGCTGGGACAGCCTTACTTGCTTATAGCAATCAGCCCCAGCATTTT.

This clonotype was seen repeatedly, ten times or more. This chain links TRBV6-1 with TRBJ1-1; D remains unclear. The CDR3 loop spans 11 amino acids. Germline V gives CDR1 MNHNS, CDR2 SASEGT. The germline V and J ends were trimmed by 4 bases and 1 base, with 1 base remaining between them. CDR3 sequence: CASSANTEAFF. The CDR3 region has the DNA TGTGCCAGCAGTGCGAACACTGAAGCTTTCTTT.

This clonotype was counted between two and nine times. V and J are TRBV7-8 and TRBJ2-1; D remains ambiguous. The length of the CDR3 is 13 residues. Germline CDR1 is SGHVS and CDR2 is FQNEAQ. V was clipped by 1 base and J by 9 bases, with 10 bases between them. The CDR3 sequence is CASSLGSAAEQFF. Here the CDR3 DNA reads TGTGCCAGCAGCTTAGGATCGGCGGCTGAGCAGTTCTTC.

This clonotype was counted only a few times. This chain connects TRBV7-2 to TRBJ2-5; a weak D match, TRBD1 (6 bases). The CDR3 spans 15 residues. Trimming removed 4 bases from V and 5 bases from J, with 17 bases in between. Germline lookup yields CDR1 SGHTA and CDR2 FQGNSA. This CDR3 reads CASSSHLTGYETQYF. CDR3 coding DNA: TGTGCCAGCAGCTCCCACCTGACAGGATACGAGACCCAGTACTTC. Together with reference TRBV7-2 and TRBJ2-5, the CDR3 gives the full variable domain: GAGVSQSPSNKVTEKGKDVELRCDPISGHTALYWYRQSLGQGLEFLIYFQGNSAPDKSGLPSDRFSAERTGGSVSTLTIQRTQQEDSAVYLCASSSHLTGYETQYFGPGTRLLVL.

The chain carries TRBV7-8 and TRBJ2-2; D is possibly TRBD1 (5 bases). CDR3 size: 16 residues. Germline lookup yields CDR1 SGHVS and CDR2 FQNEAQ. V gave up 6 bases and J gave up 0 bases, with 14 bases separating them. The CDR3 sequence: CASRSRAHPNTGELFF. As DNA, the CDR3 is TGTGCCAGCAGGAGCAGGGCCCATCCGAACACCGGGGAGCTGTTTTTT.

This clonotype was recorded a few times. This chain connects TRBV6-5 to TRBJ1-3, with a possible D match to TRBD1 (6 bases). V lost 5 bases and J 3 bases, leaving 14 bases between the germline ends. This CDR3 comprises 15 residues. Germline V lookup: CDR1 MNHEY, CDR2 SVGAGI. CDR3 region: CASSPQGLDGNTIYF. CDR3 bases: TGTGCCAGCAGTCCACAGGGCTTGGATGGAAACACCATATATTTT.

The rearrangement links TRBV14 to TRBJ2-1, with TRBD2 identical over 7 bases. With V trimmed by 2 bases and J by 4 bases, 20 bases remained unmatched. CDR3 length: 20 amino acids. Germline V gene lookup returns CDR1 SGHDN and CDR2 FVKESK. The CDR3 region is CASSQSRLAREYGGYNEQFF. As DNA, the CDR3 is TGTGCCAGCAGCCAAAGCCGACTAGCCCGGGAGTATGGAGGGTACAATGAGCAGTTCTTC.

This sequence joins TRBV6-1 and TRBJ2-3; D possibly corresponds to TRBD1 (5 bases). The length of the CDR3 is 15 residues. V dropped 2 bases and J dropped 4 bases, with 13 bases sitting between them. The V gene's germline CDR1 is MNHNS and CDR2 SASEGT. CDR3 sequence (DNA): TGTGCCAGCAGTGAATCTCCGGACACAGCAGATACGCAGTATTTT. Protein sequence: CASSESPDTADTQYF.

This chain connects TRBV6-1 to TRBJ1-2, with D perhaps TRBD1 (6 bases). Trimming cost V 2 bases and J 0 bases, with 10 bases left between them. From germline, CDR1 is MNHNS and CDR2 SASEGT. This CDR3 comprises 15 residues. CDR3 protein: CASSEWGAANYGYTF. The CDR3 DNA reads TGTGCCAGCAGTGAATGGGGGGCCGCTAACTATGGCTACACCTTC.

V and J are TRBV5-1 and TRBJ2-6; a weak D match, TRBD2 (5 bases). CDR3 size: 15 residues. Trimming pared 1 base from V and 4 bases from J, leaving 9 bases between. CDR1 is SGHRS, CDR2 YFSETQ, per germline. The CDR3 DNA is TGCGCCAGCAGCTTGCCTAGCCCGGGGGCCAACGTCCTGACTTTC. Protein product: CASSLPSPGANVLTF. Filled out from reference TRBV5-1 and TRBJ2-6, the complete variable domain reads KAGVTQTPRYLIKTRGQQVTLSCSPISGHRSVSWYQQTPGQGLQFLFEYFSETQRNKGNFPGRFSGRQFSNSRSEMNVSTLELGDSALYLCASSLPSPGANVLTFGAGSRLTVL.

The gene calls are TRBV13 and TRBJ2-5; TRBD1 might be the D (6 bases). CDR3 length: 13 residues. Trimming took off 5 bases at V and 5 bases at J, with 12 bases between the two ends. The germline V gene has CDR1 PRHDT and CDR2 FYEKMQ (reference sequence). CDR3 loop: CASSTNRVETQYF. For the CDR3, the DNA is TGTGCCAGCAGCACCAACAGGGTCGAGACCCAGTACTTC.

This chain uses TRBV28 with TRBJ2-1; 7 bases map to TRBD2. The CDR3 spans 16 residues. The germline V gene has CDR1 MDHEN and CDR2 SYDVKM. Unmatched junction bases numbered 14, after V lost 5 bases and J lost 7 bases. CDR3 bases: TGTGCCAGCAGTGCGACTGGACTAGTCAGGGTTAATGAGCAGTTCTTC. It specifies CASSATGLVRVNEQFF.

This clonotype was seen a handful of times. The V gene is TRBV7-3, the J gene TRBJ2-1, with 8 bases fitting TRBD1. V was pared by 5 bases and J by 6 bases, with 12 bases of the junction left unmatched. CDR1 is SGHTA, CDR2 FQGTGA, per germline. The CDR3 consists of 16 residues. The CDR3 loop reads CASSPPGQGPSNEQFF. The CDR3 nucleotides are TGTGCCAGCAGCCCCCCCGGACAGGGTCCATCCAATGAGCAGTTCTTC.

This clonotype has only a few counts. The rearrangement uses TRBV6-5 and TRBJ2-5; D not resolved. With 6 bases removed from V and 9 bases from J, the gap between germline ends came to 17 bases. The CDR3 consists of 13 residues. Germline V lookup: CDR1 MNHEY, CDR2 SVGAGI. DNA of the CDR3: TGTGCCAGCAGCCGCGACGAGGAGTCGGCCCAGTACTTC. Translating it yields CASSRDEESAQYF.